One sample yielded the 16 T cell receptor beta chains listed below, sequenced in a study of STAT3 mutations in large granular lymphocyte leukemia. Study findings and constraints: Every T-cell large granular lymphocyte leukemia patient had at least one immunodominant TCR beta clonotype.

Some clones are missing from TCRdb's copy, which holds only in-frame ones; the method was immunoSEQ multiplex PCR. The sample carries 8,000 to 13,000 clones, roughly 85% recorded once. Their antigens are not known. The sample was peripheral blood mononuclear cells. These receptors came from a man in his sixties with T-cell large granular lymphocyte leukemia. Some clones in this sample may be carry-over from other donors' samples.

The chain employs TRBV6-5 and TRBJ2-5, with D maybe TRBD2 (7 bases). Germline values: CDR1 MNHEY, CDR2 SVGAGI. Trimming pared 8 bases from V and 5 bases from J, leaving 21 bases between. The CDR3 contains 15 residues. CDR3: CASARGATTRETQYF. DNA of the CDR3: TGTGCCAGCGCCCGGGGGGCTACCACGCGGGAGACCCAGTACTTC.

The chain is built from TRBV7-9 and TRBJ1-1; D gene uncertain. Germline V gene data show CDR1 as SEHNR and CDR2 as FQNEAQ (reference sequence). V lost 6 bases and J 1 base, leaving 9 bases between the germline ends. The CDR3 has 13 residues. Written as DNA, the CDR3 is TGTGCCAGCAGGCCTCCGGGGAACACTGAAGCTTTCTTT. Protein product: CASRPPGNTEAFF.

J is TRBJ2-7 and V is TRBV13; a possible D gene is TRBD2 (6 bases). The V gene lost 5 bases and the J gene lost 2 bases, with 19 bases spanning the gap. The CDR3 consists of 16 residues. Germline V lookup: CDR1 PRHDT, CDR2 FYEKMQ (reference sequence). CDR3 bases: TGTGCCAGCAGCGTAACTAGCTCCCTCCTACCCTACGAGCAGTACTTC. It encodes CASSVTSSLLPYEQYF.

This clone was seen a single time. The V call is TRBV4-2, the J call TRBJ1-2, with D possibly TRBD1 on 5 matching bases. Germline V gene sequence: CDR1 LGHNA, CDR2 YNFKEQ. V was trimmed by 3 bases and J by 8 bases, leaving 16 bases between them. There are 14 residues in the CDR3. CDR3 protein: CASSHREGPGGYTF. As DNA, the CDR3 is TGTGCCAGCAGCCACAGGGAGGGACCTGGCGGCTACACCTTC.

The chain is built from TRBV12-5 and TRBJ2-3, with no clear D. V was pared by 5 bases and J by 0 bases, with 12 bases between. Looked up from germline, CDR1 is LGHNT and CDR2 is FRNRAP. This CDR3 region has 15 residues. The CDR3 DNA follows: TGTGCTAGTGGTGGGCCAGCCCTGAGCACAGATACGCAGTATTTT. It is translated as CASGGPALSTDTQYF.

The chain couples TRBV28 to TRBJ1-5; D ambiguous. Germline V gives CDR1 MDHEN, CDR2 SYDVKM. Trimming left V 1 base short and J 8 bases short, with 12 bases between. The CDR3 has 14 residues. CDR3 nucleotide sequence: TGTGCCAGCAGTTTATATGGCCCTGGTAAGCCCCAGCATTTT. This codes for CASSLYGPGKPQHF.

The chain carries TRBV14 and TRBJ2-5; D uncertain. The CDR3 extends over 12 amino acids. V lost 1 base, J lost 5 bases, and 5 bases lay in between. The germline CDR1 and CDR2 sequences are SGHDN and FVKESK. The CDR3 sequence: CASSQVLETQYF. CDR3 nucleotides: TGTGCCAGCAGCCAAGTCCTGGAGACCCAGTACTTC.

The V gene is TRBV5-1, the J gene TRBJ2-7; TRBD2 aligns across 7 bases. V shed 2 bases and J 6 bases; nucleotides not matched to a gene: 8. The CDR3 spans 14 residues. CDR1 is SGHRS, CDR2 YFSETQ, per germline. The CDR3 reads CASSFRLASGEQYF. The CDR3 DNA is TGCGCCAGCAGCTTTCGACTAGCCTCCGGCGAGCAGTACTTC.

The V call is TRBV7-3, the J call TRBJ2-7; perhaps D is TRBD1 or TRBD2 (5 bases each). Trimming left V 7 bases short and J 5 bases short, with 18 bases between. Germline lookup yields CDR1 SGHTA and CDR2 FQGTGA. This CDR3 spans 14 amino acids. The DNA of the CDR3 is TGTGCCAGCAACCGGGACGCCGGTTACGACGAGCAGTACTTC. This sequence encodes CASNRDAGYDEQYF.

The rearrangement joins TRBV5-1 to TRBJ2-3, with D hard to call. The CDR3 has 14 amino acids. Germline V gene sequence: CDR1 SGHRS, CDR2 YFSETQ. V gave up 4 bases and J gave up 4 bases, with 13 bases separating them. CDR3 protein: CASSADPGADTQYF. The CDR3 nucleotides are TGCGCCAGCAGCGCGGACCCCGGAGCAGATACGCAGTATTTT.

This rearrangement joins TRBV7-9 to TRBJ1-4, with D possibly matching TRBD1 (5 bases). CDR1 and CDR2 from the germline V gene are SEHNR and FQNEAQ (reference sequence). This CDR3 spans 14 amino acids. Trimming pared 6 bases from V and 3 bases from J, leaving 11 bases between. The CDR3 region has the DNA TGTGCCAGCAGACCGGACATTTCTAATGAAAAACTGTTTTTT. Its translation is CASRPDISNEKLFF.

The chain is built from TRBV6-6 and TRBJ1-2; D ambiguous. V was trimmed by 11 bases and J by 8 bases, leaving 12 bases between them. The CDR3 loop spans 10 amino acids. Germline V gene data show CDR1 as MNHNY and CDR2 as SVGAGI (reference sequence). In DNA, the CDR3 is TGTGCCGGGGATTTGGCGGGCTACACCTTC. Protein: CAGDLAGYTF.

The genes are TRBV18 and TRBJ1-1; D is perhaps TRBD1 (5 bases). Germline V lookup: CDR1 KGHSH, CDR2 LQKENI. Trimming took 0 bases from V and 6 from J, leaving 14 bases between them. The CDR3 is made up of 15 amino acids. CDR3 amino acids: CASSPPVGGRAEAFF. The CDR3 DNA sequence: TGTGCCAGCTCACCACCGGTGGGGGGGAGGGCTGAAGCTTTCTTT.

The genes are TRBV6-5 and TRBJ2-2; no definite D call. The germline gives CDR1 MNHEY, CDR2 SVGAGI. CDR3 length equals 14 residues. V lost 6 bases to trimming and J lost 3 bases, with 11 bases between them. CDR3 amino acids: CASSGGPDTGELFF. The CDR3 DNA is TGTGCCAGCAGCGGTGGCCCGGACACCGGGGAGCTGTTTTTT.

This clone was seen a single time. This sequence joins TRBV5-4 and TRBJ2-2; D is perhaps TRBD2 (5 bases). The CDR3 has 15 amino acids. Germline CDR1 SGHNT, CDR2 YYREEE (reference sequence). V lost 3 bases and J 2 bases, leaving 11 bases between the germline ends. The CDR3 sequence: CASSSEVANTGELFF. The CDR3 DNA reads TGTGCCAGCAGCTCGGAGGTGGCTAACACCGGGGAGCTGTTTTTT.

This clone was seen just once. The chain joins TRBV6-1 to TRBJ2-7, with a weak D call TRBD1 (6 bases). The CDR3 has 14 amino acids. Trimming took off 10 bases at V and 0 bases at J, with 16 bases between the two ends. CDR1 and CDR2 (germline): MNHNS, SASEGT. CDR3 nucleotides: TGTGCCACCCGCGAACAGGGTAGCTCCTACGAGCAGTACTTC. This codes for CATREQGSSYEQYF.